This T cell receptor (beta chain) was sequenced for a study of T cell repertoires in ileal Crohn's disease. Profiling relied on immunoSEQ multiplex PCR, and the TCRdb table lists in-frame clones only, not all of them. Among 9,500 to 12,000 clones listed, more than 65% were seen once. This CDR3 is 16 amino acids long. Germline loops: CDR1 SGDLS, CDR2 YYNGEE. The ends were cut back, 0 bases at V and 3 bases at J, with 10 bases in the middle. Adults with ileal or ileocolonic Crohn's disease and an indication for resection were eligible. Sequences were obtained from ileal tissue. The chain couples TRBV9 to TRBJ1-6, with D uncertain. This clonotype was obtained from an adult with Crohn's disease. Here the CDR3 reads CASSVGGQLYNSPLHF. CDR3 nucleotide sequence: TGTGCCAGCAGCGTAGGAGGGCAGCTCTATAATTCACCCCTCCACTTT. Based on the CDR3 plus reference TRBV9 and TRBJ1-6, the full variable domain is DSGVTQTPKHLITATGQRVTLRCSPRSGDLSVYWYQQSLDQGLQFLIQYYNGEERAKGNILERFSAQQFPDLHSELNLSSLELGDSALYFCASSVGGQLYNSPLHFGNGTRLTVT.